The source of this TCR beta chain is a study of neurological immune-mediated disorders. Whole-study results and caveats: TCR-beta repertoires seemed private in all groups, with no expanded CDR3 amino acid sequences shared. Healthy controls had more TCR clonal expansion than multiple sclerosis, which showed the least, whereas HTLV-1-associated myelopathy showed the most.

The authors made cDNA by 5'RACE with 10-nucleotide random UMIs. TCRdb reprocessed the 5' RACE reads via MiXCR and lists one record per CDR3 protein. The profile shows about 59,000 distinct CDR3 sequences, roughly 13% of them singletons. CDR1 and CDR2 from the germline V gene are DFQATT and SNEGSKA (reference sequence). The CDR3 spans 13 residues. The trim removed 4 bases at V and 5 bases at J, leaving 4 bases unmatched. This clonotype occurred many times. Its antigen is as yet unknown. The sequence came from a woman aged 60-75 years with HTLV-1-associated myelopathy (HAM/TSP). The rearrangement links TRBV20-1 to TRBJ2-3; 9 nucleotides agree with TRBD2. The source material was PBMCs. CDR3 sequence (DNA): TGCAGTGCTAATATACTAGCGGGAGATACGCAGTATTTT. Its protein is CSANILAGDTQYF.